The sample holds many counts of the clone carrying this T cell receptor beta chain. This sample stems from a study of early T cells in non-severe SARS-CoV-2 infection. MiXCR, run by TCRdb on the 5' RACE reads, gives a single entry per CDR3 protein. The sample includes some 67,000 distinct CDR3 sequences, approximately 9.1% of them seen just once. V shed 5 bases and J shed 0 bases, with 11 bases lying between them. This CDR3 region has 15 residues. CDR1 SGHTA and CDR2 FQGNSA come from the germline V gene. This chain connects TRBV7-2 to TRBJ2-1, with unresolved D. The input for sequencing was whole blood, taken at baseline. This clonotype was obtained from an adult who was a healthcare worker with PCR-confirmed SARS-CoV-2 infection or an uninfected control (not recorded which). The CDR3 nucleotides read TGTGCCAGCAGCCCCTTAGGCGGCTCCTACAATGAGCAGTTCTTC. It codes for CASSPLGGSYNEQFF.